Below are 27 T cell receptor beta chains sequenced from a single sample in a study of blood T cell repertoires in COVID-19. Clones were sequenced by immunoSEQ multiplex PCR, and TCRdb holds only the in-frame ones, with some missing. This table has roughly 90,000 clones, roughly nine tenths appearing once. Sequenced sample: peripheral blood. The source of these receptors is a woman older than 75 with active COVID-19.

The chain carries TRBV28 and TRBJ2-2, with TRBD2 matching 10 bases. V shed 9 bases, J shed 2 bases, and the junction held 3 bases outside the gene matches. CDR3 size: 14 residues. Germline V CDR1 and CDR2: MDHEN, SYDVKM. Here the CDR3 DNA reads TGTGCCAGTCGGACTAGCGGAAACACCGGGGAGCTGTTTTTT. Amino acids: CASRTSGNTGELFF.

This clone was detected once. V and J are TRBV5-1 and TRBJ2-3; 8 nucleotides agree with TRBD1. Trimming cost V 6 bases and J 3 bases; bases outside gene matches: 9. Germline assignment: CDR1 SGHRS and CDR2 YFSETQ. This CDR3 is built from 15 residues. The CDR3 nucleotides read TGCGCCAGCAACCCCCCGCGGACAGGGACAGATACGCAGTATTTT. It translates to CASNPPRTGTDTQYF.

The genes are TRBV28 and TRBJ1-1; a possible D gene is TRBD1 (5 bases). Germline values: CDR1 MDHEN, CDR2 SYDVKM. The V gene lost 5 bases and the J gene lost 6 bases, with 16 bases spanning the gap. This CDR3 is 14 amino acids long. This CDR3 reads CASSPGTRRAEAFF. The CDR3 bases are TGTGCCAGCAGTCCTGGGACTCGTCGGGCTGAAGCTTTCTTT.

The chain links TRBV11-3 to TRBJ2-3, with D uncertain. Per the germline V gene, CDR1 is SGHNT and CDR2 is YENEEA. The CDR3 spans 13 residues. V lost 0 bases, J lost 4 bases, and 5 bases lay in between. CDR3 residues: CASSLDRADTQYF. CDR3 DNA: TGTGCCAGCAGCTTAGATCGAGCAGATACGCAGTATTTT.

The V gene is TRBV28, the J gene TRBJ2-1; TRBD2 matches 7 bases. This CDR3 has 15 residues. Germline V gene sequence: CDR1 MDHEN, CDR2 SYDVKM. V trimming: 5 bases; J trimming: 6 bases; junction bases outside the gene matches: 10. CDR3 coding DNA: TGTGCCAGCAGTCTGCCCTCGACGGGGGGCAATGAGCAGTTCTTC. Its translation is CASSLPSTGGNEQFF.

The chain's CDR3 is CASSLGWDRGIDTQYF. The CDR3 nucleotides read TGTGCCAGCAGCTTAGGCTGGGACAGGGGGATAGATACGCAGTATTTT. This chain joins TRBV7-2 and TRBJ2-3, with 11 bases matching TRBD1. The CDR3 is 16 amino acids. V trimming: 1 base; J trimming: 5 bases; junction bases outside the gene matches: 5. The germline gives CDR1 SGHTA, CDR2 FQGNSA.

V usage is TRBV6-5 and J usage is TRBJ2-1; D might be TRBD2 (5 bases). The CDR3 sequence is 14 residues long. Germline V gene data show CDR1 as MNHEY and CDR2 as SVGAGI. The V gene lost 7 bases and the J gene lost 4 bases, with 14 bases spanning the gap. In DNA, the CDR3 is TGTGCCAGCACCCCCCCGTCGGGGTACAATGAGCAGTTCTTC. Protein product: CASTPPSGYNEQFF.

The rearrangement uses TRBV18 and TRBJ2-1; the D is unclear. The CDR3 loop spans 14 amino acids. With 4 bases removed from V and 2 bases from J, the gap between germline ends came to 9 bases. Germline CDR1 reads KGHSH; CDR2 reads LQKENI. Written as DNA, the CDR3 is TGTGCCAGCTCACTACTCGTTACCTACAATGAGCAGTTCTTC. Its translation is CASSLLVTYNEQFF. Based on the CDR3 plus reference TRBV18 and TRBJ2-1, the full variable domain is NAGVMQNPRHLVRRRGQEARLRCSPMKGHSHVYWYRQLPEEGLKFMVYLQKENIIDESGMPKERFSAEFPKEGPSILRIQQVVRGDSAAYFCASSLLVTYNEQFFGPGTRLTVL.

This chain connects TRBV18 to TRBJ2-7; no firm D call. This CDR3 region has 15 residues. Trimming took 5 bases from V and 7 from J, leaving 21 bases between them. The V gene's germline CDR1 is KGHSH and CDR2 LQKENI. CDR3 nucleotides: TGTGCCAGCTCAAAAGTTAGATCTACTGAGCCTGAGCAGTACTTC. Amino acid sequence: CASSKVRSTEPEQYF.

This chain links TRBV28 with TRBJ1-6; D not resolved. The length of the CDR3 is 15 residues. V was shortened by 5 bases and J by 10 bases, with 18 bases between the two germline ends. From germline, CDR1 is MDHEN and CDR2 SYDVKM. CDR3 sequence reads: CASSPPGRLQSPLHF. The DNA for the CDR3 is TGTGCCAGCAGTCCCCCCGGCAGGCTCCAATCACCCCTCCACTTT.

This clone was recorded once. This sequence joins TRBV19 and TRBJ1-1, with 7 bases identical to TRBD1. This CDR3 is built from 15 residues. Germline CDR1 LNHDA, CDR2 SQIVND (reference sequence). The V segment lost 9 bases and the J segment 3 bases; nucleotides outside the gene matches: 13. As DNA, the CDR3 is TGTGCCAGCCTCCGACAGGGTTGGTGGGACACTGAAGCTTTCTTT. This sequence encodes CASLRQGWWDTEAFF.

This sequence joins TRBV28 and TRBJ1-1; the match to TRBD1 covers 7 bases. Looked up from germline, CDR1 is MDHEN and CDR2 is SYDVKM. The CDR3 spans 14 residues. V lost 6 bases to trimming and J lost 0 bases; unmatched junction nucleotides: 4. The chain's CDR3 is CASSLGQLNTEAFF. DNA of the CDR3: TGTGCCAGCAGCCTGGGACAGCTGAACACTGAAGCTTTCTTT.

The CDR3 nucleotides are TGTGCCAGCAGCGGCCGCAGGACAAAGTCTGAAAACATTCAGTACTTC. This translates into CASSGRRTKSENIQYF. The V call is TRBV13, the J call TRBJ2-4; perhaps TRBD1 as D (5 bases). V was shortened by 5 bases and J by 5 bases, with 19 bases between the two germline ends. Germline CDR1 PRHDT, CDR2 FYEKMQ (reference sequence). The length of the CDR3 is 16 residues. The entire variable domain, with the rest obtained from reference TRBV13 and TRBJ2-4, is as follows: AAGVIQSPRHLIKEKRETATLKCYPIPRHDTVYWYQQGPGQDPQFLISFYEKMQSDKGSIPDRFSAQQFSDYHSELNMSSLELGDSALYFCASSGRRTKSENIQYFGAGTRLSVL.

The rearrangement joins TRBV5-1 to TRBJ2-2; 10 nucleotides agree with TRBD2. The length of the CDR3 is 18 residues. Germline V CDR1 and CDR2: SGHRS, YFSETQ. J was trimmed by 0 bases and V by 3 bases; bases with no gene match: 8. DNA for the CDR3: TGCGCCAGCAGCTCCATTTATAGCGGGAGGCCGAACACCGGGGAGCTGTTTTTT. This gives the protein CASSSIYSGRPNTGELFF.

This clone appeared many times. The gene calls are TRBV15 and TRBJ2-7, with TRBD2 matching 8 bases. Germline trimming cut 0 bases from V and 5 bases from J; bases unmatched to any gene: 6. The germline V gene encodes CDR1 LNHNV and CDR2 YYDKDF (reference sequence). The CDR3 spans 15 residues. The CDR3 DNA sequence: TGTGCCACCAGCAGAGAAGCGGGAGTGAGAGACGAGCAGTACTTC. It is translated as CATSREAGVRDEQYF.

The V and J genes are TRBV7-2 and TRBJ2-7; a possible D gene is TRBD2 (6 bases). Germline V gene data show CDR1 as SGHTA and CDR2 as FQGNSA. V shed 5 bases and J shed 3 bases, with 17 bases lying between them. CDR3 size: 15 residues. CDR3 loop: CASSTGASDHYEQYF. The DNA for the CDR3 is TGTGCCAGCAGCACCGGGGCTAGCGATCACTACGAGCAGTACTTC.

This chain links TRBV10-3 with TRBJ2-2; 9 nucleotides line up with TRBD2. CDR3 length equals 19 residues. J gave up 0 bases and V 7 bases, and 15 bases lay outside the gene matches. Germline V lookup: CDR1 ENHRY, CDR2 SYGVKD. CDR3 nucleotides: TGTGCCATCAAAAGTGGAGGGCTAGCGGGAAGAGCGAACACCGGGGAGCTGTTTTTT. Its translation: CAIKSGGLAGRANTGELFF.

The genes are TRBV9 and TRBJ2-3; TRBD2 aligns across 14 bases. The CDR3 spans 19 residues. Per germline, CDR1 SGDLS and CDR2 YYNGEE. V lost 4 bases, J lost 1 base, and 11 bases stayed unmatched. DNA for the CDR3: TGTGCCAGCAGCCCCTGGAGACTAGCGGGAGGGAAGGGCACAGATACGCAGTATTTT. Translated: CASSPWRLAGGKGTDTQYF.

This clone has only a few counts. V is TRBV19 and J is TRBJ2-3; perhaps TRBD1 as D (5 bases). The CDR3 sequence is 13 residues long. V shed 7 bases and J shed 2 bases, with 10 bases lying between them. Germline V gene sequence: CDR1 LNHDA, CDR2 SQIVND (reference sequence). The CDR3 region is CASTGQDTDTQYF. CDR3 DNA sequence: TGTGCCAGTACTGGACAAGACACAGATACGCAGTATTTT.

As regards this clone: An end of the junction differs from the germline gene, which may be a read error. The gene calls are TRBV7-8 and TRBJ1-2; tentatively, D is TRBD1 (5 bases). Germline CDR1 reads SGHVS; CDR2 reads FQNEAQ. The CDR3 spans 13 residues. This CDR3 reads CASSLGGAGIQSF. For the CDR3, the DNA is TGTGCCAGCAGCTTAGGTGGGGCAGGGATCCAATCTTTC.

This chain joins TRBV7-2 and TRBJ2-7; perhaps TRBD2 as D (7 bases). Germline V CDR1 and CDR2: SGHTA, FQGNSA. The CDR3 spans 16 residues. Trimming shortened V by 0 bases and J by 4 bases, and 16 bases separated the two germline ends. DNA of the CDR3: TGTGCCAGCAGCTTAGCGCGGGGGCCCCAGGGGTACGAGCAGTACTTC. Protein: CASSLARGPQGYEQYF.

J is TRBJ2-1 and V is TRBV2; TRBD2 aligns across 11 bases. This CDR3 has 17 amino acids. Germline V gene sequence: CDR1 SNHLY, CDR2 FYNNEI. Trimming cost V 5 bases and J 6 bases; bases outside gene matches: 12. This CDR3 is CASSRTETTSGANEQFF. Here the CDR3 DNA reads TGTGCCAGCAGTAGGACAGAAACGACTAGCGGGGCCAATGAGCAGTTCTTC.

J is TRBJ2-5 and V is TRBV10-2, with D possibly being TRBD1 (5 bases). Trimming removed 8 bases from V and 1 base from J, with 14 bases in between. This CDR3 contains 14 residues. Germline V lookup: CDR1 WSHSY, CDR2 SAAADI. CDR3 loop: CASSFQGIQETQYF. CDR3 bases: TGCGCCAGCTCATTTCAGGGCATCCAAGAGACCCAGTACTTC.

V is TRBV18 and J is TRBJ1-1, with D possibly matching TRBD1 (6 bases). Deletions cut 3 bases from V and 1 base from J, with 9 bases between. Germline V gene sequence: CDR1 KGHSH, CDR2 LQKENI. The CDR3 contains 14 residues. CDR3 sequence: CASSPRTANTEAFF. DNA of the CDR3: TGTGCCAGCTCACCCAGGACAGCGAACACTGAAGCTTTCTTT.

The CDR3 reads CASSASTDTYNEQFF. The CDR3 bases are TGCGCCAGCAGTGCCTCCACTGATACCTACAATGAGCAGTTCTTC. The chain couples TRBV5-1 to TRBJ2-1; D gene uncertain. The germline V gene has CDR1 SGHRS and CDR2 YFSETQ. With 5 bases removed from V and 2 bases from J, the gap between germline ends came to 14 bases. The CDR3 consists of 15 residues.

This rearrangement joins TRBV19 to TRBJ2-3; D possibly corresponds to TRBD2 (6 bases). The germline gives CDR1 LNHDA, CDR2 SQIVND (reference sequence). V was pared by 4 bases and J by 2 bases, with 13 bases between. This CDR3 is built from 15 residues. The CDR3 reads CASSRLADPTDTQYF. The CDR3 DNA is TGTGCCAGTAGTAGGTTAGCGGACCCCACAGATACGCAGTATTTT. The full variable domain, its missing parts supplied by reference TRBV19 and TRBJ2-3, is DGGITQSPKYLFRKEGQNVTLSCEQNLNHDAMYWYRQDPGQGLRLIYYSQIVNDFQKGDIAEGYSVSREKKESFPLTVTSAQKNPTAFYLCASSRLADPTDTQYFGPGTRLTVL.

This chain uses TRBV29-1 with TRBJ2-1; 7 nucleotides align to TRBD1. This CDR3 comprises 11 residues. V shed 6 bases and J 8 bases; nucleotides not matched to a gene: 4. CDR1 is SQVTM and CDR2 is ANQGSEA in the germline V gene. Here the CDR3 DNA reads TGCAGCGTAGACAGGGTGGATGAGCAGTTCTTC. Translating gives CSVDRVDEQFF.